The clone carrying this T cell receptor (beta chain) appeared a single time. The target antigen is unknown. As originally analysed: For the immunoSEQ data, sequences were junction-only without quality scores, so filtering differed. Assay: immunoSEQ multiplex PCR; the TCRdb copy retains only in-frame clones and omits some. D and trimming come from the DNA, and the V and J calls and clone size come from that table. The sample contains about 1 million clones, more than 60% of which appear only once. The J segment lost 5 bases and the V segment lost 6 bases, leaving 5 bases of the junction unmatched. The CDR3 sequence is 13 residues long. CDR1 and CDR2 (germline): LGHNA, YSLEER. The sample originates from a study of shared clonotypes between healthy human individuals. Study as a whole: Per donor, CD8 memory used one plate, CD8 naive used two, CD4 memory used three and CD4 naive used three.

The study, taken as a whole, reports: Of the naive CD4 clonotypes, roughly 5% were shared across several donors.

The chain is built from TRBV4-3 and TRBJ2-3, with 7 bases lining up with TRBD1. Material: memory CD4+ T cells sorted from blood. Indicated subset: CD45RA-negative fraction. This receptor was taken from a man between 18 and 35 years old in good health. The CDR3 DNA reads TGCGCCAGCAGACCCCAGGGGGTAGATACGCAGTATTTT. It encodes CASRPQGVDTQYF.